Here is one T cell receptor (beta chain) with its context. Its antigen is still unknown. The input lacks base qualities; no much larger clone sits a single base away. The data were obtained in a study of blood T cell repertoires in COVID-19 (dated by TCRdb to the early 2020s). The study in broad terms: Samples from collaborators originated in the United States, Italy and Spain and spanned both the acute and convalescent phases of COVID-19. The sample metadata nearly always contained a de-identified subject ID, COVID-19 status, age in years and sex. The material from the prospective study consisted of cDNA or gDNA derived from T cells, B-cell-depleted T cells, or PBMCs. The samples were drawn from two sources: the first 160 participants of the ongoing ImmuneRACE study, and over 950 subjects contributed by 6 global collaborators. The repertoires were made available in a free public database intended to serve as a resource for research on the immune response to SARS-CoV-2. Where available, HLA class I and class II types were obtained from metadata supplied by the sample provider rather than from assay-based typing. Deeply sampled blood TCRbeta repertoires from subjects exposed to, actively infected with, or recovered from COVID-19 were included in the dataset.

Taken from the germline V gene, the CDR1 and CDR2 loops are MDHEN and SYDVKM. The CDR3 goes from the cysteine to the phenylalanine over 14 residues. Here the CDR3 DNA is all that survives: 42 bases in frame from base 1. Relative to germline, V is missing 6 bases and J is missing 0 bases, with 1 base of the junction outside any gene match. TCRbeta CDR3 regions were amplified from genomic DNA by means of the immunoSEQ Assay, a bias-controlled multiplex PCR. The study's own analysis went as follows. The number of nucleated cells in each sample was estimated from the amplification of reference gene primers within the assay. To quantify the absolute abundance of each unique TCRbeta CDR3 rearrangement, sequence reads were collapsed and filtered. Productive Simpson clonality was computed per sample as the square root of Simpson's diversity index over productive rearrangements. The clones in this table, taken by TCRdb from immuneACCESS, are in-frame only. Not every clone is retained; where verified, under half of the shortfall comes from an unresolved V gene, and the cause of the rest is unknown. V and J calls plus clone size are reproduced from that table; the DNA served to infer D and trimming. The sample data list 250,000 to 400,000 clones, and approximately 89% of these were observed just once. The ten largest clones take up roughly 1.7% of the sample.

One collaborating source in Seattle enrolled patients while the patients were actively infected and followed the patients over time throughout the course of disease. Whole blood was collected in K2EDTA tubes by collaborating institutions according to the institutions' own protocols. For TCRbeta analysis, collaborator samples were shipped as frozen whole blood, as isolated PBMCs, or as DNA extracted from either sample type. Broad study findings and their caveats: How much clinical and demographic metadata was included differed by source and by participant, and the metadata was provided uncurated.

This TCR derives from a young woman with COVID-19, enrolled during active disease. The chain couples TRBV28 to TRBJ1-4; 7 nucleotides in the junction match TRBD1. Sequencing was done on a sample of peripheral blood. The nucleotide sequence reads as follows: TGTGCCAGCAGAGGGACAGCAACTAATGAAAAACTGTTTTTT. It specifies CASRGTATNEKLFF.